This T cell receptor beta chain was captured by sequencing in a study of blood T cells in healthy people across ages. Whole-study results and caveats: While age rose, TCR beta diversity per million T cells dropped in a roughly linear way.

It was with a sample-barcoded 5' primer and a J-beta primer mix that a second PCR of about 6 to 12 cycles was run. All samples yielded 3 million or more CDR3-containing paired-end reads. TCRdb analysed the 5' RACE reads with MiXCR anew, one entry per CDR3 protein. The sample has just under 900,000 distinct CDR3 sequences, around 28% seen once. Each individual donor underwent a draw of approximately 10 milliliters of peripheral blood. Germline V lookup: CDR1 SEHNR, CDR2 FQNEAQ (reference sequence). CDR3 length: 9 amino acids. This clonotype has just a few counts. Its antigen is not identified. One junction end does not reproduce the germline sequence, and a read error may be involved.

The TCR originated in a woman of 80 years or more in good health. The rearrangement links TRBV7-9 to TRBJ1-5; D is undetermined. Sequencing was done on a sample of blood. The CDR3 is CVSSPVGHF. The CDR3 DNA sequence: TGTGTCAGCAGCCCAGTGGGGCATTTT.